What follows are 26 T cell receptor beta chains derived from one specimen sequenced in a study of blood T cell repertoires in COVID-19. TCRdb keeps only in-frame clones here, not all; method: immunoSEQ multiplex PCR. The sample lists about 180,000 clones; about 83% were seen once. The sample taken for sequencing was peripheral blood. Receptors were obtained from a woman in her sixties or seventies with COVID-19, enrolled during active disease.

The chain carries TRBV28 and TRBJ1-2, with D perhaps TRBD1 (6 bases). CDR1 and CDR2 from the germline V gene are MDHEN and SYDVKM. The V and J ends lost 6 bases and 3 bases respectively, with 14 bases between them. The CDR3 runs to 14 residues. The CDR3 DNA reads TGTGCCAGCAGCAGGACAGAACTACACTATGGCTACACCTTC. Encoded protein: CASSRTELHYGYTF.

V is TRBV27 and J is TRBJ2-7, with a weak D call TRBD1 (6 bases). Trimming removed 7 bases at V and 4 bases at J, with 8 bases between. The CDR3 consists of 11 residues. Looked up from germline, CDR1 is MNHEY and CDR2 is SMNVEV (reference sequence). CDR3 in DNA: TGTGCCAGCATAGGGGGTTACGAGCAGTACTTC. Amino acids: CASIGGYEQYF.

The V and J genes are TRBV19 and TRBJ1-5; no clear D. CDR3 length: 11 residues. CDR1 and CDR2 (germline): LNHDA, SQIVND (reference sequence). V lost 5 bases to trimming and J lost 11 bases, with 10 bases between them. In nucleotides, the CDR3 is TGTGCCAGTAGTTCCAGGTACTCCCAGCATTTT. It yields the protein CASSSRYSQHF.

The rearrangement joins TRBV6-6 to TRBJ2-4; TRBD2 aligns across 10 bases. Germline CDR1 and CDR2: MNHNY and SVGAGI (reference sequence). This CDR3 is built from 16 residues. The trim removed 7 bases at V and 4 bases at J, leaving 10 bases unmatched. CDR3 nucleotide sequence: TGTGCCAGCACCACCCTAGCGGGAGAACCTAAAAACATTCAGTACTTC. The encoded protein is CASTTLAGEPKNIQYF.

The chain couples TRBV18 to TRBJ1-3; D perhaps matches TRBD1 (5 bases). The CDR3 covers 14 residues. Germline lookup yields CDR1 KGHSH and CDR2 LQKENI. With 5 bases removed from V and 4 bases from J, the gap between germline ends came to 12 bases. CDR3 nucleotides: TGTGCCAGCTCAGCCAGGGAGGCCGGAAACACCATATATTTT. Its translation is CASSAREAGNTIYF.

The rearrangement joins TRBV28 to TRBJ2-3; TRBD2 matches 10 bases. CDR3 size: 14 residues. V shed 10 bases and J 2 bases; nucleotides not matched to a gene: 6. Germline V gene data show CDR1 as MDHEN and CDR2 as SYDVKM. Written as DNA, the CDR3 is TGTGCCACCGGGGGACTAGCGTTCACAGATACGCAGTATTTT. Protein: CATGGLAFTDTQYF.

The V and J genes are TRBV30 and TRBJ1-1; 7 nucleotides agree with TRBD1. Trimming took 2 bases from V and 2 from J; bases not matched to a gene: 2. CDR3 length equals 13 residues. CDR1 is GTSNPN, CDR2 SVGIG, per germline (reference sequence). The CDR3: CAWSQGGNTEAFF. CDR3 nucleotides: TGTGCCTGGAGTCAGGGGGGAAACACTGAAGCTTTCTTT.

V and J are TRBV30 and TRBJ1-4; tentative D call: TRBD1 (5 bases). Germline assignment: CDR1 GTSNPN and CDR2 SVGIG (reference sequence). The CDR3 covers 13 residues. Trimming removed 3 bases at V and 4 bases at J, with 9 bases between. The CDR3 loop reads CAWSRQNNEKLFF. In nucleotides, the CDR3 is TGTGCCTGGAGCCGACAGAATAATGAAAAACTGTTTTTT.

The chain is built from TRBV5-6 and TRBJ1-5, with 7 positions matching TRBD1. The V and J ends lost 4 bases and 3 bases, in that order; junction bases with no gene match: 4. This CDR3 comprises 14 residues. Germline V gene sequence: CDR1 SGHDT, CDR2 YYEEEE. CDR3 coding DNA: TGTGCCAGCAGCCGACAGGGCGACAATCAGCCCCAGCATTTT. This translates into CASSRQGDNQPQHF.

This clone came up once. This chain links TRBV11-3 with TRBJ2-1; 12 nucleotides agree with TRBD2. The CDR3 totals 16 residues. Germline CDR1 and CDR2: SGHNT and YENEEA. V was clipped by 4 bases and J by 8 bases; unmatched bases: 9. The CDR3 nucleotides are TGTGCCAGCAGCTCGGGACTAGCGGGTTTATCCGATGAGCAGTTCTTC. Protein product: CASSSGLAGLSDEQFF.

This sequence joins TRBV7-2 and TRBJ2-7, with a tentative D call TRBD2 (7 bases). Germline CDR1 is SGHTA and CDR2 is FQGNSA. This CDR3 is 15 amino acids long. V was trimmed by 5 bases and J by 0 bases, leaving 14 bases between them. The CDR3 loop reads CASSRGATSSYEQYF. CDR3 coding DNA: TGTGCCAGCAGCCGGGGGGCCACTAGCTCCTACGAGCAGTACTTC. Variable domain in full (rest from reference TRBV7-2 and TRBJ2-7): GAGVSQSPSNKVTEKGKDVELRCDPISGHTALYWYRQSLGQGLEFLIYFQGNSAPDKSGLPSDRFSAERTGGSVSTLTIQRTQQEDSAVYLCASSRGATSSYEQYFGPGTRLTVT.

CDR3 DNA sequence: TGTGCTAGTGGTCCCCGGACTAGCGGGAGAGAGCAGTACTTC. It specifies CASGPRTSGREQYF. This chain uses TRBV12-5 with TRBJ2-7, with 13 bases that match TRBD2. The CDR3 spans 14 residues. With 5 bases clipped from V and 7 bases from J, the junction kept 5 bases outside the gene matches. Germline lookup yields CDR1 LGHNT and CDR2 FRNRAP.

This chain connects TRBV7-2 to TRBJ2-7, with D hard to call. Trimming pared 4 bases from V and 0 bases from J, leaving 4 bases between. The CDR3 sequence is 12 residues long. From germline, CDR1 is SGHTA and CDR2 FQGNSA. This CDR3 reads CASSSNSYEQYF. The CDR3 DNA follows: TGTGCCAGCAGCTCCAACTCCTACGAGCAGTACTTC.

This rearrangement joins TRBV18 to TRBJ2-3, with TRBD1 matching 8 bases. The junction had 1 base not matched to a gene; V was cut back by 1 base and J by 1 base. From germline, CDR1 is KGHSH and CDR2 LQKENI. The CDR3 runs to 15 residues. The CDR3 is CASSPQQGGTDTQYF. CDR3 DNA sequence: TGTGCCAGCTCACCACAACAGGGGGGCACAGATACGCAGTATTTT.

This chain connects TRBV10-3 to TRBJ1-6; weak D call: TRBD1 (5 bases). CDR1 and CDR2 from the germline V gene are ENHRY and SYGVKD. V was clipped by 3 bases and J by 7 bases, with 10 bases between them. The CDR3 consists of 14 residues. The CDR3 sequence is CAISDRAGNSPLHF. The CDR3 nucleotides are TGTGCCATCAGTGACAGGGCGGGAAATTCACCCCTCCACTTT.

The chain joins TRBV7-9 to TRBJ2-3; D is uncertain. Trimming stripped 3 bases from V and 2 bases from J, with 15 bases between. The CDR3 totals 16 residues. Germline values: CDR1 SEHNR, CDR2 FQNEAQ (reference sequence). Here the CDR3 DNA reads TGTGCCAGCAGCTTCATTCTTACATCCCACACAGATACGCAGTATTTT. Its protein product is CASSFILTSHTDTQYF. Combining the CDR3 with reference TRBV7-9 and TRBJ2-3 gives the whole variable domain DTGVSQNPRHKITKRGQNVTFRCDPISEHNRLYWYRQTLGQGPEFLTYFQNEAQLEKSRLLSDRFSAERPKGSFSTLEIQRTEQGDSAMYLCASSFILTSHTDTQYFGPGTRLTVL.

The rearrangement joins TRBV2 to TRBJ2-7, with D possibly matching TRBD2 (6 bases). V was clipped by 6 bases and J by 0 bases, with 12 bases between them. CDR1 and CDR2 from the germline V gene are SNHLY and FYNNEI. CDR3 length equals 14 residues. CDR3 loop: CASRLRGNSYEQYF. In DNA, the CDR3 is TGTGCCAGCAGGTTACGGGGGAACTCCTACGAGCAGTACTTC.

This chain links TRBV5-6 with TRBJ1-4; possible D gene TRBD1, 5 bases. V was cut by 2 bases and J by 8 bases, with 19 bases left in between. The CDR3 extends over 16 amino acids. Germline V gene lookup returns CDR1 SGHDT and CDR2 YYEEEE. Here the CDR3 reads CASSFYRRSSWEKLFF. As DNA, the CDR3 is TGTGCCAGCAGCTTTTACAGGCGGAGTTCTTGGGAAAAACTGTTTTTT.

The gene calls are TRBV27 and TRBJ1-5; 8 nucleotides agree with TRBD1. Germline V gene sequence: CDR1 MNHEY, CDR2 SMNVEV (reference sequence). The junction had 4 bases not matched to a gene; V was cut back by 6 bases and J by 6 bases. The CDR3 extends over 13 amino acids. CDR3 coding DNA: TGTGCCAGCAGGGAACAGGGGGGTCAGCCCCAGCATTTT. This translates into CASREQGGQPQHF.

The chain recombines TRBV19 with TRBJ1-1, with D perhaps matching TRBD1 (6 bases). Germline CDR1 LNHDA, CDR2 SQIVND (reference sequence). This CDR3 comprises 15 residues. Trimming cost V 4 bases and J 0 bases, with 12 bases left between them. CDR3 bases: TGTGCCAGTAGTAAAAAGGGACATTTGAACACTGAAGCTTTCTTT. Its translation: CASSKKGHLNTEAFF.

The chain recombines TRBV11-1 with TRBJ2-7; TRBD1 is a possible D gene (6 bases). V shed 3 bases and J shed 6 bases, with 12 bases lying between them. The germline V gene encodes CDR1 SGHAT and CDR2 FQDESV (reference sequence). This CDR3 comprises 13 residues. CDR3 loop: CASSFTGSSEQYF. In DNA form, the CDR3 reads TGTGCCAGCAGCTTTACAGGGAGTAGCGAGCAGTACTTC.

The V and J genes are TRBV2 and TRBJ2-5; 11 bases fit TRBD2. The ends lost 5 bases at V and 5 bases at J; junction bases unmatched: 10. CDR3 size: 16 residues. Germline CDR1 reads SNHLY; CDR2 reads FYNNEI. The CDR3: CASSSRLAGQYETQYF. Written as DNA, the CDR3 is TGTGCCAGCAGTTCCCGACTAGCGGGACAATATGAGACCCAGTACTTC.

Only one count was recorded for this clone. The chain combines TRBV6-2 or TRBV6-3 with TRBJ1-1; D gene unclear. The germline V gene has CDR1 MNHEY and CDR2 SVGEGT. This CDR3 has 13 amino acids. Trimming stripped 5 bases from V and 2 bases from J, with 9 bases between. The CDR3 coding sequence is TGTGCCAGCAGTCAGTGGCCCAACACTGAAGCTTTCTTT. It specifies CASSQWPNTEAFF.

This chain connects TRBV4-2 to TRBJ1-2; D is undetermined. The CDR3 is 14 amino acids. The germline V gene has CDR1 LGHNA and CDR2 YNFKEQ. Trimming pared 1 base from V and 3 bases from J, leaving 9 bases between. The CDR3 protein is CASSQARGDYGYTF. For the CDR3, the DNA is TGTGCCAGCAGCCAAGCCCGGGGAGACTATGGCTACACCTTC.

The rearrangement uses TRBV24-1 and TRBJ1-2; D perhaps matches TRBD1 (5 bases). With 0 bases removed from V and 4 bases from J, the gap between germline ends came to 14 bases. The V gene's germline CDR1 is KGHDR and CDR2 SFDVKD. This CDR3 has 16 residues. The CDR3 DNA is TGTGCCACCAGTGATTTGAAGGACACCTGTACCTATGGCTACACCTTC. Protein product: CATSDLKDTCTYGYTF.

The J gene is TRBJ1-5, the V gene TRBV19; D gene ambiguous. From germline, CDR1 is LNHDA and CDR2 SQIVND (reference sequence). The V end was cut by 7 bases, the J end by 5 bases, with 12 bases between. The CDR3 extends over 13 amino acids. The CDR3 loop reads CASKFTADQPQHF. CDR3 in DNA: TGTGCCAGTAAATTTACAGCAGATCAGCCCCAGCATTTT.